What follows are 2 T cell receptor beta chains derived from one specimen sequenced in a study of cytomegalovirus exposure and HLA in healthy donors. The PCR made use of 60 Vbeta and 13 Jbeta primers. Sequencing used immunoSEQ multiplex PCR; TCRdb keeps in-frame clones, though not all of them. The sample lists approximately 70,000 clones, about 70% occurring once. The sequenced sample consisted of PBMCs. The receptor source for this set is a woman aged 45-59 years in good health and CMV-seropositive.

The chain is built from TRBV4-2 and TRBJ2-7; 8 bases map to TRBD2. The CDR3 covers 19 residues. V shed 0 bases, J shed 0 bases, and the junction held 13 bases outside the gene matches. Per germline, CDR1 LGHNA and CDR2 YNFKEQ. The CDR3 DNA reads TGTGCCAGCAGCCAAGAAAGTCCTAGCGGGCCCGGGAGCTCCTACGAGCAGTACTTC. Translation: CASSQESPSGPGSSYEQYF.

The V call is TRBV7-3, the J call TRBJ2-7, with D possibly being TRBD1 (7 bases). This CDR3 spans 13 amino acids. V was cut by 3 bases and J by 4 bases, with 10 bases left in between. The germline V gene encodes CDR1 SGHTA and CDR2 FQGTGA. In DNA, the CDR3 is TGTGCCAGCAGCTTTGCAGGGGGGTACGAGCAGTACTTC. It encodes CASSFAGGYEQYF.